These 19 T cell receptor beta chains were sequenced from one sample in a study of shared clonotypes between healthy human individuals. The repertoire was sequenced with immunoSEQ multiplex PCR; TCRdb's copy has only in-frame clones and lacks some. This sample has around 1,900,000 clones, with around 93% found just once. Naive CD8 cells were CD45RO-negative, positively selected for CCR7, excluding terminally differentiated effector memory CD45RA+ cells. Sequencing was performed on naive CD8+ T cells from PBMCs. The receptors come from a man younger than 35 in good health. Some clones in this sample may be carry-over from other donors' samples.

This clone was seen once. Different DNA sequences within this sample yield the same CDR3. The chain recombines TRBV7-9 with TRBJ2-7, with D unresolved. Germline V gives CDR1 SEHNR, CDR2 FQNEAQ (reference sequence). V lost 4 bases and J 3 bases, leaving 7 bases between the germline ends. CDR3 size: 12 residues. For the CDR3, the DNA is TGTGCCAGCAGCTCGCAAAACTACGAGCAGTACTTC. Its protein is CASSSQNYEQYF.

In the case of this clone: The sample holds other DNA sequences that translate to the same CDR3. J is TRBJ2-7 and V is TRBV7-9; D ambiguous. The germline V and J ends were trimmed by 6 bases and 2 bases, with 11 bases remaining between them. The CDR3 covers 13 residues. Germline V CDR1 and CDR2: SEHNR, FQNEAQ (reference sequence). CDR3 nucleotides: TGTGCCAGCAGTCCCACCGGAGCCTACGAGCAGTACTTC. Translating gives CASSPTGAYEQYF.

This chain connects TRBV5-6 to TRBJ2-7, with D hard to call. The CDR3 spans 12 residues. In germline, CDR1 is SGHDT, CDR2 YYEEEE. The V gene lost 4 bases and the J gene lost 6 bases, with 11 bases spanning the gap. The CDR3 sequence is CASSRAYGEQYF. In DNA form, the CDR3 reads TGTGCCAGCAGCCGTGCTTACGGCGAGCAGTACTTC.

This rearrangement joins TRBV28 to TRBJ2-2, with D hard to call. CDR3 length: 13 residues. The germline V gene encodes CDR1 MDHEN and CDR2 SYDVKM. V lost 5 bases and J lost 9, with 13 bases in between. The CDR3 region is CASSGLRLWELFF. The CDR3, as DNA: TGTGCCAGCAGTGGCCTCCGATTGTGGGAGCTGTTTTTT.

The chain uses TRBV4-1 and TRBJ2-7; D ambiguous. The germline gives CDR1 MGHRA, CDR2 YSYEKL. CDR3 length: 15 amino acids. V dropped 0 bases and J dropped 1 base, with 10 bases sitting between them. CDR3: CASSQDVSRSYEQYF. The DNA for the CDR3 is TGCGCCAGCAGCCAAGACGTTTCCAGGTCCTACGAGCAGTACTTC.

This clone occurred once. The chain employs TRBV27 and TRBJ2-5, with 7 bases matching TRBD1. This CDR3 spans 15 amino acids. V lost 2 bases to trimming and J lost 4 bases; unmatched junction nucleotides: 7. Per the germline V gene, CDR1 is MNHEY and CDR2 is SMNVEV (reference sequence). This chain's CDR3 is CASSLERGRGETQYF. The CDR3 coding sequence is TGTGCCAGCAGTTTAGAGAGGGGGCGTGGAGAGACCCAGTACTTC.

Concerning this clone: The germline gene is not matched at one end of the junction; a read error may be the cause. The chain employs TRBV9 and TRBJ2-3; a possible D gene is TRBD1 (6 bases). Germline CDR1 and CDR2: SGDLS and YYNGEE. CDR3 length equals 15 residues. The CDR3: CASSVEGGSTDTQYF. The CDR3 region has the DNA TGTGCTAGCAGCGTAGAAGGGGGAAGCACAGATACGCAGTATTTT.

J is TRBJ2-3 and V is TRBV7-3; 10 bases line up with TRBD2. V gave up 5 bases and J gave up 2 bases; unmatched junction bases: 10. CDR3 size: 17 residues. Germline V gene sequence: CDR1 SGHTA, CDR2 FQGTGA. This CDR3 reads CASSPKLLAGPTDTQYF. Here the CDR3 DNA reads TGTGCCAGCAGCCCCAAATTACTAGCGGGACCCACAGATACGCAGTATTTT. Supplemented by reference TRBV7-3 and TRBJ2-3, the full variable domain reads GAGVSQTPSNKVTEKGKYVELRCDPISGHTALYWYRQSLGQGPEFLIYFQGTGAADDSGLPNDRFFAVRPEGSVSTLKIQRTERGDSAVYLCASSPKLLAGPTDTQYFGPGTRLTVL.

V and J are TRBV7-9 and TRBJ2-1; 7 positions agree with TRBD2. The CDR3 spans 17 residues. Looked up from germline, CDR1 is SEHNR and CDR2 is FQNEAQ (reference sequence). V shed 2 bases and J 3 bases; nucleotides not matched to a gene: 10. The CDR3 loop is CASSLKTGTTSYNEQFF. DNA of the CDR3: TGTGCCAGCAGCTTAAAGACCGGGACTACTAGCTACAATGAGCAGTTCTTC.

V is TRBV7-6 and J is TRBJ2-1, with no clear D. The germline gives CDR1 SGHVS, CDR2 FNYEAQ. The V end lost 4 bases, the J end lost 0 bases, and 7 bases lay between the germline ends. The CDR3 contains 14 residues. The CDR3 here is CASSSIGSYNEQFF. The DNA of the CDR3 is TGTGCCAGCAGCTCCATTGGCTCCTACAATGAGCAGTTCTTC.

The chain recombines TRBV10-3 with TRBJ1-1; 9 bases map to TRBD1. The CDR3 is 16 residues long. J lost 1 base, V lost 2 bases, and 5 bases had no gene match. Per the germline V gene, CDR1 is ENHRY and CDR2 is SYGVKD. CDR3 in DNA: TGTGCCATCAGTGAGGCGACAGGGGGGGGGAACACTGAAGCTTTCTTT. Protein sequence: CAISEATGGGNTEAFF.

This rearrangement joins TRBV4-1 to TRBJ2-1; D gene ambiguous. The CDR3 is 13 amino acids. V lost 1 base and J 12 bases, leaving 13 bases between the germline ends. CDR1 is MGHRA and CDR2 is YSYEKL in the germline V gene. CDR3 coding DNA: TGCGCCAGCAGCCAAGTCGGCGGATTCGTGCAGTTCTTC. Its translation is CASSQVGGFVQFF.

This sequence joins TRBV6-5 and TRBJ2-1, with 10 bases identical to TRBD2. Germline CDR1 reads MNHEY; CDR2 reads SVGAGI. The trim removed 2 bases at V and 8 bases at J, leaving 9 bases unmatched. CDR3 size: 16 residues. This CDR3 reads CASSYGSGRAGYEQFF. For the CDR3, the DNA is TGTGCCAGCAGTTACGGAAGCGGGAGGGCGGGGTATGAGCAGTTCTTC.

The chain combines TRBV6-5 with TRBJ1-4; 8 bases are a match to TRBD1. J gave up 7 bases and V 5 bases, and 6 bases lay outside the gene matches. CDR1 and CDR2 from the germline V gene are MNHEY and SVGAGI. This CDR3 has 14 residues. CDR3 amino acids: CASSPTGGGEKLFF. The CDR3 nucleotides read TGTGCCAGCAGTCCAACAGGGGGAGGTGAAAAACTGTTTTTT.

This chain joins TRBV5-5 and TRBJ1-1, with 9 nucleotides matching TRBD1. The CDR3 spans 14 residues. V gave up 4 bases and J gave up 6 bases; unmatched junction bases: 7. Germline CDR1 and CDR2: SGHKS and YYEKEE (reference sequence). This CDR3 is CASSNDRGAPEAFF. CDR3 nucleotides: TGTGCCAGCAGCAACGACAGGGGGGCGCCTGAAGCTTTCTTT.

The chain is built from TRBV29-1 and TRBJ1-5, with no clear D. Germline CDR1 is SQVTM and CDR2 is ANQGSEA. This CDR3 region has 14 residues. Trimming took 6 bases from V and 0 from J, leaving 12 bases between them. CDR3 sequence reads: CSVLEGYSNQPQHF. The CDR3 nucleotides are TGCAGCGTGCTGGAGGGATATAGCAATCAGCCCCAGCATTTT.

The chain recombines TRBV6-5 with TRBJ1-2, with no clear D. Trimming shortened V by 6 bases and J by 1 base, and 15 bases separated the two germline ends. The CDR3 consists of 15 residues. CDR1 and CDR2 (germline): MNHEY, SVGAGI. DNA of the CDR3: TGTGCCAGCAGCCCATCAAGCGGCGTTAACTATGGCTACACCTTC. Amino acids: CASSPSSGVNYGYTF.

The chain recombines TRBV28 with TRBJ2-7; tentative D call: TRBD2 (5 bases). Germline values: CDR1 MDHEN, CDR2 SYDVKM. This CDR3 has 14 amino acids. V was trimmed by 4 bases and J by 2 bases, leaving 12 bases between them. This CDR3 is CASSYGSATYEQYF. CDR3 nucleotide sequence: TGTGCCAGCAGTTACGGTAGCGCCACCTACGAGCAGTACTTC.

The V gene is TRBV27, the J gene TRBJ1-5; D unresolved. From germline, CDR1 is MNHEY and CDR2 SMNVEV (reference sequence). The V end lost 4 bases, the J end lost 4 bases, and 14 bases lay between the germline ends. This CDR3 region has 15 residues. This CDR3 reads CASSSLFLPNQPQHF. DNA for the CDR3: TGTGCCAGCAGTTCATTATTCCTTCCGAATCAGCCCCAGCATTTT.